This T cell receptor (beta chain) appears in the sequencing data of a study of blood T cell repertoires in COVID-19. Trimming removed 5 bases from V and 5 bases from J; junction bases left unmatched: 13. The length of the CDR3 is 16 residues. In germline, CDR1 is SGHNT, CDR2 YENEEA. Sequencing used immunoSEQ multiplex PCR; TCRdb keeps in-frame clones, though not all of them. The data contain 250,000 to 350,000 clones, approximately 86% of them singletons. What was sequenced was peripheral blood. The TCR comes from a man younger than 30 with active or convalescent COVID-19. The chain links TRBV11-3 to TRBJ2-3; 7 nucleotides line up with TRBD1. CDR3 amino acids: CASSRVAGPGGDTQYF. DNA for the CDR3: TGTGCCAGCAGCCGCGTGGCCGGACCAGGGGGAGATACGCAGTATTTT.